Each of the 22 T cell receptor beta chains below was sequenced from the same sample in a study of Graves' ophthalmopathy and Graves' hyperthyroidism. Amplification from RNA transcripts yielded the TCR beta CDR3 regions. Following a first-round RT-PCR that used HTBI primers, a second-round multiplex PCR was carried out. TCRdb itself ran the multiplex PCR reads through MiXCR, one entry per CDR3 protein. The profile shows over a million distinct CDR3 sequences, around a third of them singletons. Sample: peripheral blood or thyroid tissue (not recorded which). The receptors shown here come from an adult man with Graves' hyperthyroidism.

The chain is built from TRBV24-1 and TRBJ1-1; D is ambiguous. CDR3 size: 18 residues. Per the germline V gene, CDR1 is KGHDR and CDR2 is SFDVKD. V lost 0 bases and J lost 1, with 17 bases in between. The CDR3 DNA reads TGTGCCACCAGTGATTTGGGGCGGGCAGCCCGGGAGAACACTGAAGCTTTCTTT. Encoded protein: CATSDLGRAARENTEAFF.

This chain uses TRBV10-3 with TRBJ1-5; 10 positions match TRBD1. The ends lost 10 bases at V and 2 bases at J; junction bases unmatched: 14. The germline V gene has CDR1 ENHRY and CDR2 SYGVKD. The CDR3 spans 17 residues. This CDR3 reads CASLRGQGPAGNQPQHF. As DNA, the CDR3 is TGTGCCAGCCTACGGGGACAGGGGCCCGCGGGCAATCAGCCCCAGCATTTT.

This chain connects TRBV25-1 to TRBJ1-4; tentative D call: TRBD1 (5 bases). CDR1 and CDR2 from the germline V gene are MGHDK and SYGVNS. V was clipped by 4 bases and J by 5 bases, with 26 bases between them. This CDR3 is built from 19 residues. CDR3 nucleotide sequence: TGTGCCAGCAGTGGGGGCAGGGAGCGGTATCCGAATAAGAATGAAAAACTGTTTTTT. Translation gives CASSGGRERYPNKNEKLFF.

The chain joins TRBV28 to TRBJ1-5; 7 nucleotides agree with TRBD1. In germline, CDR1 is MDHEN, CDR2 SYDVKM. V was pared by 2 bases and J by 5 bases, with 9 bases of the junction left unmatched. CDR3 length equals 16 residues. Here the CDR3 reads CASSLGGGQKHQPQHF. CDR3 DNA: TGTGCCAGCAGTTTAGGCGGGGGACAGAAACATCAGCCCCAGCATTTT.

With regard to this clonotype: Since no conserved phenylalanine or tryptophan closes the CDR3, a read error is the likely cause. The chain employs TRBV6-2 or TRBV6-3 and TRBJ1-1, with no clear D. CDR1 and CDR2 from the germline V gene are MNHEY and SVGEGT. The V gene lost 9 bases and the J gene lost 3 bases, with 29 bases spanning the gap. The CDR3 is made up of 18 amino acids. The CDR3 coding sequence is TGTGCCAGTCTCATAAGGAGGTTCATCTGGCTTGGAGACACTGAAGCTTTCCTT. It encodes CASLIRRFIWLGDTEAFL.

The chain couples TRBV6-5 to TRBJ1-1, with TRBD1 matching over 7 bases. Germline values: CDR1 MNHEY, CDR2 SVGAGI. With V trimmed by 5 bases and J by 0 bases, 6 bases remained unmatched. The CDR3 runs to 15 residues. The CDR3 bases are TGTGCCAGCAGTACAGGGGACAGCATGAACACTGAAGCTTTCTTT. Translating it yields CASSTGDSMNTEAFF.

This clonotype was observed many times. The CDR3 DNA reads TGTGCCAGCAGTTCCTCCCAGGAAGGGGGGGAAAAACTGTTTTTT. Translating gives CASSSSQEGGEKLFF. This chain connects TRBV12-3 or TRBV12-4 to TRBJ1-4; D is perhaps TRBD1 (6 bases). The CDR3 totals 15 residues. V was trimmed by 4 bases and J by 8 bases, leaving 17 bases between them.

Many counts were recorded for this clonotype. V usage is TRBV25-1 and J usage is TRBJ1-1; 9 positions match TRBD1. The CDR3 sequence is 16 residues long. Looked up from germline, CDR1 is MGHDK and CDR2 is SYGVNS. V lost 7 bases and J lost 4; bases outside the gene matches: 13. The CDR3 DNA follows: TGTGCCAGCACCCAAGGGACAGGGCTTGGTGGCACTGAAGCTTTCTTT. As protein: CASTQGTGLGGTEAFF.

This clonotype was seen repeatedly, ten times or more. This chain links TRBV12-3 or TRBV12-4 with TRBJ2-7; 9 bases line up with TRBD1. V lost 2 bases to trimming and J lost 2 bases; unmatched junction nucleotides: 1. The length of the CDR3 is 14 residues. For the CDR3, the DNA is TGTGCCAGCAGTTTATGGGACAGGGCCTACGAGCAGTACTTC. As protein: CASSLWDRAYEQYF.

A note on this clonotype: A clone one base away is much larger, so this may be a read error. The rearrangement links TRBV10-3 to TRBJ1-4; no definite D call. The CDR3 spans 13 residues. The V end was cut by 2 bases, the J end by 4 bases, with 5 bases between. Germline assignment: CDR1 ENHRY and CDR2 SYGVKD. The CDR3 DNA follows: TGTGCCATCAGTGAGGGGAATAATGAAAAACTGTTTTTT. Amino acid sequence: CAISEGNNEKLFF.

This clonotype showed up just once. The J gene is TRBJ2-5, the V gene TRBV11-2, with 8 nucleotides matching TRBD1. The V and J ends lost 4 bases and 9 bases, in that order; junction bases with no gene match: 1. The CDR3 is 11 residues long. The germline V gene has CDR1 SGHAT and CDR2 FQNNGV. Here the CDR3 reads CASSSQGAQYF. For the CDR3, the DNA is TGTGCCAGCAGCTCACAGGGGGCCCAGTACTTC.

The chain has TRBV4-2 and TRBJ1-6; 7 positions match TRBD1. The CDR3 runs 17 residues. Germline V gene sequence: CDR1 LGHNA, CDR2 YNFKEQ. Trimming took 2 bases from V and 3 from J; bases not matched to a gene: 7. DNA for the CDR3: TGTGCCAGCAGCCAACCCGGACAGGACGGCTATAATTCACCCCTCCACTTT. Amino acids: CASSQPGQDGYNSPLHF.

The chain uses TRBV28 and TRBJ1-1; a weak D match, TRBD1 (5 bases). The germline V gene encodes CDR1 MDHEN and CDR2 SYDVKM. The CDR3 is made up of 15 amino acids. The germline V and J ends were trimmed by 5 bases and 1 base, with 14 bases remaining between them. The chain's CDR3 is CASSRQNTGNTEAFF. In DNA, the CDR3 is TGTGCCAGCAGTCGCCAGAACACAGGGAACACTGAAGCTTTCTTT.

This clonotype was counted only a few times. The CDR3 region has the DNA TGTGCCAGCAGCTGGGGGTATCGAGTTGAGGGCACCGGGGAGCTGTTTTTT. This codes for CASSWGYRVEGTGELFF. The chain carries TRBV5-8 and TRBJ2-2; D may be TRBD1 or TRBD2 (5 bases each). The V and J ends lost 3 bases and 4 bases respectively, with 19 bases between them. The CDR3 is made up of 17 amino acids. CDR1 SGHTS and CDR2 YDEGEE come from the germline V gene.

The chain joins TRBV20-1 to TRBJ1-5, with TRBD1 identical over 10 bases. CDR1 and CDR2 from the germline V gene are DFQATT and SNEGSKA (reference sequence). The CDR3 is 15 residues long. Losses at the gene ends were 0 bases for V and 3 bases for J; bases not matched to a gene: 2. The CDR3 nucleotides are TGCAGTGCTAGAGACGGGACAGGGGACAATCAGCCCCAGCATTTT. This encodes CSARDGTGDNQPQHF.

This clonotype was seen only a few times. V usage is TRBV19 and J usage is TRBJ2-7; perhaps TRBD2 as D (5 bases). CDR1 is LNHDA, CDR2 SQIVND, per germline (reference sequence). The V end was cut by 6 bases, the J end by 0 bases, with 15 bases between. The CDR3 loop spans 15 amino acids. CDR3 DNA sequence: TGTGCCAGTAGCCCCCGGGGATCAAGCTCCTACGAGCAGTACTTC. This codes for CASSPRGSSSYEQYF.

In regard to this clonotype: A much more abundant neighbour one base away suggests this may be a read error. J is TRBJ1-6 and V is TRBV7-2; 8 bases line up with TRBD1. The V gene's germline CDR1 is SGHTA and CDR2 FQGNSA. This CDR3 is built from 16 residues. CDR3 in amino acids: CASCRGRGRDNSPLHF. In nucleotides, the CDR3 is TGCGCCAGCTGCCGAGGCAGGGGGCGTGATAATTCACCCCTCCACTTT.

This clonotype was recorded a few times. The J gene is TRBJ2-5, the V gene TRBV4-3; 9 positions agree with TRBD2. Germline V gives CDR1 LGHNA, CDR2 YSLEER. Trimming cost V 0 bases and J 2 bases; bases outside gene matches: 7. The CDR3 covers 17 residues. The CDR3 region has the DNA TGCGCCAGCAGCCAAGAGCCCCCGACTAGCGGTCAAGAGACCCAGTACTTC. Its translation: CASSQEPPTSGQETQYF.

The chain links TRBV9 to TRBJ2-2, with TRBD1 matching over 8 bases. This CDR3 has 14 residues. The ends lost 3 bases at V and 7 bases at J; junction bases unmatched: 5. The germline gives CDR1 SGDLS, CDR2 YYNGEE. The CDR3 coding sequence is TGTGCCAGCAGCGCCTGGACAGGGATCGGGGAGCTGTTTTTT. Its translation is CASSAWTGIGELFF.

At least ten counts were recorded for this clonotype. The rearrangement joins TRBV5-1 to TRBJ1-2, with D maybe TRBD1 (5 bases). The length of the CDR3 is 14 residues. The germline V gene encodes CDR1 SGHRS and CDR2 YFSETQ. Trimming removed 3 bases at V and 4 bases at J, with 13 bases between. The CDR3 DNA reads as TGCGCCAGCAGCTCTGACAGTAGCCCCTATGGCTACACCTTC. Residues: CASSSDSSPYGYTF.

This clonotype was observed a handful of times. This sequence joins TRBV12-3 or TRBV12-4 and TRBJ1-1; D not resolved. V lost 4 bases and J 4 bases, leaving 10 bases between the germline ends. The CDR3 totals 13 residues. CDR3 in amino acids: CASSWGRGTEAFF. For the CDR3, the DNA is TGTGCCAGCAGTTGGGGTAGAGGCACTGAAGCTTTCTTT.

Details on this clonotype: Germline and junction disagree at one end, which may indicate a read error. This chain joins TRBV7-9 and TRBJ1-2; no firm D call. From germline, CDR1 is SEHNR and CDR2 FQNEAQ (reference sequence). This CDR3 has 15 amino acids. The CDR3 reads CASTTRGGSDYGYTF. For the CDR3, the DNA is TGTGCCAGCACCACCCGGGGAGGATCGGACTATGGCTACACTTTC.